This TCR beta chain was identified during a study of CD8+ T cells in alopecia areata. Study-level background: Treatment of the treated patients consisted of oral tofacitinib, 5 to 10 mg twice daily. Treatment ran 6 to 18 months, with 6 months of follow-up afterward.

In alopecia areata patients, both lesional scalp punch biopsies and peripheral blood were collected. Per the germline V gene, CDR1 is ENHRY and CDR2 is SYGVKD. The CDR3 consists of 14 residues. The V and J ends lost 3 bases and 5 bases respectively, with 13 bases between them. The sequencing template was cDNA reverse transcribed from extracted RNA. Libraries were prepared by immunoSEQ multiplex PCR; TCRdb keeps only in-frame clonotypes and omits some of them. The sample consists of about 140,000 clones, 51% of them appearing once. Study conclusions and caveats: Patients displayed less clarity in TCR sharing than mice, a finding possibly related to HLA.

With regard to this clone: Its specificity is not known.

This chain joins TRBV10-3 and TRBJ2-5; D assignment may be TRBD1 or TRBD2 (5 bases each). The TCR was taken from a human donor with alopecia areata. The material sequenced was CD4+ T cells sorted from blood, taken at week 0. CDR3 loop: CAISDPSRGETQYF. Here the CDR3 DNA reads TGTGCCATCAGTGACCCAAGTCGGGGCGAGACCCAGTACTTC.